Presented here are 14 T cell receptor beta chains from one specimen sequenced in a study of memory CD4+ T cells and cytomegalovirus serostatus. The sort gate was single viable CD3+CD4+CD8-CD45RO+ cells for memory CD4+ T cells. Libraries were prepared by immunoSEQ multiplex PCR; TCRdb keeps only in-frame clonotypes and omits some of them. Seen here are about 52,000 clones, about four fifths observed once, and the top ten hold roughly 2%. The sequencing input was memory CD4+ T cells from blood. Receptors were obtained from an adult in good health and CMV-seropositive.

The rearrangement uses TRBV2 and TRBJ2-6; 7 bases agree with TRBD2. Germline CDR1 reads SNHLY; CDR2 reads FYNNEI. The J segment lost 0 bases and the V segment lost 8 bases, leaving 7 bases of the junction unmatched. The CDR3 is 16 residues long. The CDR3 region is CASRLGGSSGANVLTF. Here the CDR3 DNA reads TGTGCCAGCCGATTGGGGGGGAGCTCTGGGGCCAACGTCCTGACTTTC.

The chain couples TRBV10-3 to TRBJ2-3; 9 bases map to TRBD2. Trimming cost V 8 bases and J 1 base; bases outside gene matches: 4. The CDR3 contains 14 residues. Germline V gene sequence: CDR1 ENHRY, CDR2 SYGVKD. CDR3 protein: CAIASSGGTDTQYF. CDR3 DNA sequence: TGTGCCATCGCCTCTAGCGGGGGCACAGATACGCAGTATTTT.

The J gene is TRBJ1-5, the V gene TRBV7-8; D unclear. The V gene lost 2 bases and the J gene lost 3 bases, with 8 bases spanning the gap. Germline V gives CDR1 SGHVS, CDR2 FQNEAQ. The CDR3 runs to 14 residues. The CDR3 here is CASSLSVNNQPQHF. The CDR3 DNA follows: TGTGCCAGCAGCTTATCCGTCAACAATCAGCCCCAGCATTTT.

The chain combines TRBV27 with TRBJ1-6; possibly TRBD1 for D (5 bases). CDR1 is MNHEY and CDR2 is SMNVEV in the germline V gene (reference sequence). This CDR3 is 15 amino acids long. V was pared by 10 bases and J by 6 bases, with 19 bases between. The DNA of the CDR3 is TGTGCCACCTTAAGTTCGGGGACGGGTAATTCACCCCTCCACTTT. It is translated as CATLSSGTGNSPLHF.

The gene calls are TRBV27 and TRBJ1-2; no clear D. There are 13 residues in the CDR3. Trimming removed 7 bases from V and 7 bases from J, with 16 bases in between. The germline V gene has CDR1 MNHEY and CDR2 SMNVEV (reference sequence). The CDR3 DNA reads as TGTGCCAGCAAGGCCGATACAAGGCTTGGCTACACCTTC. Encoded protein: CASKADTRLGYTF.

In the case of this clone: The junction differs from germline at one of its ends, possibly a read error. This chain uses TRBV7-9 with TRBJ1-2, with TRBD1 as a possible D gene (5 bases). Per the germline V gene, CDR1 is SEHNR and CDR2 is FQNEAQ (reference sequence). The CDR3 loop spans 13 amino acids. CDR3 in amino acids: CASTLGADYGYTF. Here the CDR3 DNA reads TGTGCCAGCACCTTAGGGGCTGATTATGGCTACACCTTC.

This clone was seen only once. The chain recombines TRBV6-1 with TRBJ1-1, with D uncertain. The CDR3 consists of 13 residues. The germline gives CDR1 MNHNS, CDR2 SASEGT. The V end was cut by 1 base, the J end by 11 bases, with 14 bases between. The CDR3 DNA reads TGTGCCAGCAGTGAAGGGGGAGTTACCTTTGCTTTCTTT. Translating gives CASSEGGVTFAFF.

The chain employs TRBV5-1 and TRBJ1-2; a weak D match, TRBD1 (5 bases). The germline V gene has CDR1 SGHRS and CDR2 YFSETQ. V was pared by 3 bases and J by 4 bases, with 10 bases between. The CDR3 length is 13 residues. The CDR3 loop reads CASSSEGSYGYTF. The DNA of the CDR3 is TGCGCCAGCAGCTCGGAGGGGTCCTATGGCTACACCTTC.

The chain is built from TRBV7-9 and TRBJ1-3; D perhaps matches TRBD1 (5 bases). V dropped 5 bases and J dropped 4 bases, with 12 bases sitting between them. The length of the CDR3 is 14 residues. CDR1 is SEHNR and CDR2 is FQNEAQ in the germline V gene (reference sequence). The CDR3 reads CASSRNRQGNTIYF. The CDR3 nucleotides read TGTGCCAGCAGCAGAAACCGACAGGGAAACACCATATATTTT.

The rearrangement joins TRBV19 to TRBJ1-5, with 9 nucleotides matching TRBD1. Per the germline V gene, CDR1 is LNHDA and CDR2 is SQIVND (reference sequence). V was clipped by 9 bases and J by 4 bases; unmatched bases: 10. CDR3 length: 15 amino acids. CDR3 coding DNA: TGTGCCAGAAACGCCCGACAGGGGGAAAATCAGCCCCAGCATTTT. Encoded protein: CARNARQGENQPQHF.

CDR3 bases: TGTGCCAGCAGCGTAGGATGGGAAGACGGCATTCAGTACTTC. Amino acid sequence: CASSVGWEDGIQYF. The rearrangement links TRBV9 to TRBJ2-4; D not certain. CDR3 size: 14 residues. Germline-derived CDR1 and CDR2 are SGDLS and YYNGEE. V was pared by 0 bases and J by 9 bases, with 13 bases between.

The V call is TRBV15, the J call TRBJ1-3; D gene unclear. Germline CDR1 and CDR2: LNHNV and YYDKDF (reference sequence). With 0 bases removed from V and 0 bases from J, the gap between germline ends came to 9 bases. The CDR3 contains 16 residues. Here the CDR3 reads CATSRDVTASGNTIYF. The CDR3 nucleotides read TGTGCCACCAGCAGAGATGTTACGGCCTCTGGAAACACCATATATTTT.

The rearrangement joins TRBV6-1 to TRBJ2-1, with 11 positions matching TRBD2. CDR3 length equals 13 residues. Germline V CDR1 and CDR2: MNHNS, SASEGT. Unmatched junction bases numbered 2, after V lost 8 bases and J lost 5 bases. CDR3 DNA: TGTGCCAGCCTAGCGGGGGGTAACAATGAGCAGTTCTTC. Amino acid sequence: CASLAGGNNEQFF.

The chain links TRBV6-1 to TRBJ2-1; 8 bases match TRBD2. This CDR3 is built from 14 residues. The V gene end was trimmed by 6 bases and the J gene end by 12 bases; junction bases not matched to a gene: 13. The V gene's germline CDR1 is MNHNS and CDR2 SASEGT. The CDR3 nucleotides are TGTGCCAGCAGCAACCAAAGCGGGAGAGGGATGCAGTTCTTC. Translating it yields CASSNQSGRGMQFF.